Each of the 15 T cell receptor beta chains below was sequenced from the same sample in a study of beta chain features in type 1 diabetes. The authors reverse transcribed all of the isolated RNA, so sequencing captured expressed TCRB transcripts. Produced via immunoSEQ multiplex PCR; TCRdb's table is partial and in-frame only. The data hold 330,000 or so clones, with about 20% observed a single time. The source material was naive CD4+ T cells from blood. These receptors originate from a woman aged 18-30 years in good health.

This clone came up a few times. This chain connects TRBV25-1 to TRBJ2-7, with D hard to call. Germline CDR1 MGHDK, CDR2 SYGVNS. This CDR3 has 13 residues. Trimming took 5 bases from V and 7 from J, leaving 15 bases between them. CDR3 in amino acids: CASSPTAQGEQYF. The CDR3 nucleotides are TGTGCCAGCAGTCCAACAGCCCAAGGTGAGCAGTACTTC.

The CDR3 DNA is TGTGCCAGCAGCTTTGACGGCAGAACAGGTGAAGCTTTCTTT. This sequence encodes CASSFDGRTGEAFF. The V call is TRBV7-2, the J call TRBJ1-1; a possible D gene is TRBD1 (5 bases). The length of the CDR3 is 14 residues. Trimming pared 3 bases from V and 7 bases from J, leaving 15 bases between. The germline CDR1 and CDR2 sequences are SGHTA and FQGNSA.

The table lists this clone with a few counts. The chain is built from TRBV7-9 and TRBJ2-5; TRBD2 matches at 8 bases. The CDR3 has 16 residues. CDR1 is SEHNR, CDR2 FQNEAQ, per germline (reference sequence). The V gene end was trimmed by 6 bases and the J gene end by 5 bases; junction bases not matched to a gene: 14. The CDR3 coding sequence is TGTGCCAGCAGGGCCTCTCTCTTAGCGGGGAAGGAGACCCAGTACTTC. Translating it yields CASRASLLAGKETQYF.

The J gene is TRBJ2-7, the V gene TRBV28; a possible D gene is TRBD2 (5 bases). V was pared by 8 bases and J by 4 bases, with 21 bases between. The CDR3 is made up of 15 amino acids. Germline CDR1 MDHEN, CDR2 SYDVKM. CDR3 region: CASLPPEAGKYEQYF. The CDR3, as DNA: TGTGCCAGCCTTCCCCCGGAGGCCGGTAAATACGAGCAGTACTTC.

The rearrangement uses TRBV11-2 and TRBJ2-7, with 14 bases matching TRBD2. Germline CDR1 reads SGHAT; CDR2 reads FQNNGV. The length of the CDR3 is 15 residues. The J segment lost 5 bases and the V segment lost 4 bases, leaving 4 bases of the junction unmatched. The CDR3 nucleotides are TGTGCCAGCAGCTCGGGACTAGCGGGAGACAACGAGCAGTACTTC. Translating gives CASSSGLAGDNEQYF.

CDR3 residues: CASSLLGANVLTF. The CDR3 region has the DNA TGCGCCAGCAGCTTGCTTGGGGCCAACGTCCTGACTTTC. The chain links TRBV5-1 to TRBJ2-6; D unresolved. This CDR3 comprises 13 residues. Germline values: CDR1 SGHRS, CDR2 YFSETQ. V lost 1 base and J lost 3, with 2 bases in between.

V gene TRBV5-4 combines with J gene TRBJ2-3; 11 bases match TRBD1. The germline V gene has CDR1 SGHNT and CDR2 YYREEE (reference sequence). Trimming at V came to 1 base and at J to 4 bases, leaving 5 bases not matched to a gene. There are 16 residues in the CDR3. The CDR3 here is CASSLRDRGSADTQYF. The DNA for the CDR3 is TGTGCCAGCAGCTTGAGGGACAGGGGGTCGGCAGATACGCAGTATTTT.

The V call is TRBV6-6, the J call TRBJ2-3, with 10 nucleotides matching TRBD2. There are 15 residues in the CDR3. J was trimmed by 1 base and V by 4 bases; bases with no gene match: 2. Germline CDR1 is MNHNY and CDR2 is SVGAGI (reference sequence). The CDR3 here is CASSFGTSGTDTQYF. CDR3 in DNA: TGTGCCAGCAGTTTCGGGACTAGCGGCACAGATACGCAGTATTTT.

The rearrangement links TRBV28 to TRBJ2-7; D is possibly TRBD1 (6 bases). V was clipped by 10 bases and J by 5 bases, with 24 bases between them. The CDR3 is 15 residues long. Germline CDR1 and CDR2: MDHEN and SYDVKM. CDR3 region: CAIQPPGQGWNEQYF. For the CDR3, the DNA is TGTGCCATCCAGCCTCCCGGTCAGGGGTGGAACGAGCAGTACTTC. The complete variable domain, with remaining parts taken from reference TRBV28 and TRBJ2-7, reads DVKVTQSSRYLVKRTGEKVFLECVQDMDHENMFWYRQDPGLGLRLIYFSYDVKMKEKGDIPEGYSVSREKKERFSLILESASTNQTSMYLCAIQPPGQGWNEQYFGPGTRLTVT.

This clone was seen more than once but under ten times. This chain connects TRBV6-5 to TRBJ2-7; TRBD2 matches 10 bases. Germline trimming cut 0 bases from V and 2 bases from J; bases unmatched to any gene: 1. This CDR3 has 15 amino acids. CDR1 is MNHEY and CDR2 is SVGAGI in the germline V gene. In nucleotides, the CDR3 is TGTGCCAGCAGTTACTCTAGCGGGGGGACCTACGAGCAGTACTTC. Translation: CASSYSSGGTYEQYF.

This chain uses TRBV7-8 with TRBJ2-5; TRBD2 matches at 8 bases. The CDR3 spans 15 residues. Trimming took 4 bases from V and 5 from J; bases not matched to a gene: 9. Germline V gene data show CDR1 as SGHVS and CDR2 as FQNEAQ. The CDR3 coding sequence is TGTGCCAGCAGCTCCCGCCGACTAGCGTTTGAGACCCAGTACTTC. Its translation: CASSSRRLAFETQYF.

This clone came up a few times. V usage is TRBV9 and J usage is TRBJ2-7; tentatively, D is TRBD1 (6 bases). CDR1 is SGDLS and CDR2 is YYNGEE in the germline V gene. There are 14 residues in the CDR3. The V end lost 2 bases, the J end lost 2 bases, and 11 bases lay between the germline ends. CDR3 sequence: CASSVQQGTYEQYF. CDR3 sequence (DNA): TGTGCCAGCAGCGTCCAACAGGGCACCTACGAGCAGTACTTC.

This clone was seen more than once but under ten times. CDR3 region: CASSLRQGSYEQYF. The CDR3 DNA follows: TGTGCCAGCAGCCTTCGACAGGGTTCCTACGAGCAGTACTTC. V is TRBV5-4 and J is TRBJ2-7; the match to TRBD1 covers 7 bases. The V segment lost 4 bases and the J segment 1 base; nucleotides outside the gene matches: 5. This CDR3 is 14 amino acids long. CDR1 SGHNT and CDR2 YYREEE come from the germline V gene (reference sequence).

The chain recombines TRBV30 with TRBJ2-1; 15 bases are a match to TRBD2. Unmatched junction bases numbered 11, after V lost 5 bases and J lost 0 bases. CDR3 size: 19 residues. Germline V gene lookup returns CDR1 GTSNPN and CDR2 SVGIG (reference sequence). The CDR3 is CAWGGRTSGRASSYNEQFF. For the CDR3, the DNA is TGTGCCTGGGGGGGACGGACTAGCGGGAGGGCCAGCTCCTACAATGAGCAGTTCTTC. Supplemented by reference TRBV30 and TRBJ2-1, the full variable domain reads SQTIHQWPATLVQPVGSPLSLECTVEGTSNPNLYWYRQAAGRGLQLLFYSVGIGQISSEVPQNLSASRPQDRQFILSSKKLLLSDSGFYLCAWGGRTSGRASSYNEQFFGPGTRLTVL.

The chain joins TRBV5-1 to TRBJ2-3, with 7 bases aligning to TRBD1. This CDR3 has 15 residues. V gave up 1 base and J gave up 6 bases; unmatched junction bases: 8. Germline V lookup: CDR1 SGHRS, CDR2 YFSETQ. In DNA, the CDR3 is TGCGCCAGCAGCTTGAGTGGGACAGTTATCGATACGCAGTATTTT. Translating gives CASSLSGTVIDTQYF.